This TCR beta chain was identified during a study of shared clonotypes between healthy human individuals. CD45RO-negative cells were positively selected for CCR7, leaving out terminally differentiated effector memory CD45RA+ cells. A remark on this clone: The antigen remains unidentified.

TCRdb's copy holds only in-frame clones and misses some; the assay was immunoSEQ multiplex PCR. The table lists millions of clones, 85% to 95% of them singletons, with around 1.1% in the top ten. V was clipped by 5 bases and J by 5 bases, with 10 bases between them. Germline CDR1 and CDR2: SEHNR and FQNEAQ (reference sequence). The CDR3 is made up of 13 amino acids. Overall study results and limits: Estimated clonotype richness was generally higher in naive than memory subsets.

The TCR comes from a young man in good health. Specimen: naive CD8+ T cells sorted from blood. The chain carries TRBV7-9 and TRBJ2-1; D gene unclear. The CDR3 here is CASSERPNNEQFF. The CDR3 region has the DNA TGTGCCAGCAGCGAACGACCCAACAATGAGCAGTTCTTC.